The 6 T cell receptor beta chains below all came from one sample that was sequenced in a study of T cell changes during pregnancy in multiple sclerosis. The table came from immunoSEQ multiplex PCR; TCRdb's copy has only in-frame clones and leaves some out. This table has 40,000 to 55,000 clones, 85% to 95% appearing once. The sample taken for sequencing was peripheral blood. The receptors shown here come from a female donor with multiple sclerosis, enrolled in a pregnancy study.

Concerning this clone: Other DNA sequences within the sample encode an identical CDR3. The chain carries TRBV28 and TRBJ2-7; possibly TRBD2 for D (5 bases). The CDR3 runs to 13 residues. V shed 8 bases and J shed 0 bases, with 11 bases lying between them. The germline gives CDR1 MDHEN, CDR2 SYDVKM. CDR3 sequence (DNA): TGTGCCAGCCGAAGTGGGAGCTCCTACGAGCAGTACTTC. Residues: CASRSGSSYEQYF.

The V call is TRBV28, the J call TRBJ1-2; D unresolved. Germline V gene lookup returns CDR1 MDHEN and CDR2 SYDVKM. This CDR3 is 13 amino acids long. With 3 bases removed from V and 4 bases from J, the gap between germline ends came to 9 bases. The CDR3 reads CASSFGGSYGYTF. CDR3 DNA: TGTGCCAGCAGTTTTGGTGGTTCCTATGGCTACACCTTC.

The rearrangement joins TRBV7-3 to TRBJ2-2; TRBD2 aligns across 12 bases. Germline-derived CDR1 and CDR2 are SGHTA and FQGTGA. This CDR3 spans 16 amino acids. The ends lost 5 bases at V and 6 bases at J; junction bases unmatched: 7. In nucleotides, the CDR3 is TGTGCCAGCAGCCCTTCCCTAGCGGGAGGGGCCGGGGAGCTGTTTTTT. Protein product: CASSPSLAGGAGELFF.

The chain uses TRBV13 and TRBJ2-1; 14 bases are shared with TRBD2. The CDR3 spans 16 residues. Looked up from germline, CDR1 is PRHDT and CDR2 is FYEKMQ (reference sequence). Trimming at V came to 6 bases and at J to 4 bases, leaving 5 bases not matched to a gene. CDR3: CASRPTSGRAYNEQFF. The CDR3 DNA reads as TGTGCCAGCAGACCGACTAGCGGGAGGGCGTACAATGAGCAGTTCTTC.

This clone was observed a handful of times. This chain connects TRBV5-1 to TRBJ1-2; TRBD1 matches 10 bases. The CDR3 has 15 residues. J lost 5 bases, V lost 4 bases, and 8 bases had no gene match. CDR1 is SGHRS and CDR2 is YFSETQ in the germline V gene. The CDR3 DNA is TGCGCCAGCAGCACAGGGACAGGGGAAGGGTATGGCTACACCTTC. Its protein is CASSTGTGEGYGYTF.

The J gene is TRBJ2-7, the V gene TRBV19; D may be TRBD1 or TRBD2 (5 bases each). Trimming took off 4 bases at V and 4 bases at J, with 11 bases between the two ends. This CDR3 contains 13 residues. Germline V gene lookup returns CDR1 LNHDA and CDR2 SQIVND (reference sequence). CDR3 in DNA: TGTGCCAGTAGTAACGGGGCGGGTTACGAGCAGTACTTC. Translated, it gives CASSNGAGYEQYF.